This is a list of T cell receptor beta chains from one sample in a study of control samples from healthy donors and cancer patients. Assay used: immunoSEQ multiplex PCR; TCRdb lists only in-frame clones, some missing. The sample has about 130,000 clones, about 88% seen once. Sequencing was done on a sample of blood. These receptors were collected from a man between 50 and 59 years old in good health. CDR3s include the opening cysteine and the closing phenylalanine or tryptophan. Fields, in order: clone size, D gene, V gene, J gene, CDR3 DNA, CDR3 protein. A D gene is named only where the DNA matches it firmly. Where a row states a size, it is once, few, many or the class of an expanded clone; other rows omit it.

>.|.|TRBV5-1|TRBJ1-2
TGCGCCAGCAGCTTGGTGGCGGGAAACTATGGCTACACCTTC
CASSLVAGNYGYTF
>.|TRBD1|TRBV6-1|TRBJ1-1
TGTGCCAGCAGTGAGTCGACAGGGGGCTGGGCTGAAGCTTTCTTT
CASSESTGGWAEAFF
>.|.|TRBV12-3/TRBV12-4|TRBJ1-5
TGTGCCAGCAGTCCACAGGGTCCGCCCCAGCATTTT
CASSPQGPPQHF
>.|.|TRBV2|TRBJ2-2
TGTGCCAGCAGTGTACCCTTGGGGGGCAGAGACACCGGGGAGCTGTTTTTT
CASSVPLGGRDTGELFF
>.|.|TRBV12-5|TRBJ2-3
TGTGCTAGTGGTTTGTCCGGCAGACCCACAGATACGCAGTATTTT
CASGLSGRPTDTQYF
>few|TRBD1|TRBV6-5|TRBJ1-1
TGTGCCAGCAGTTACCAATACAGGGGGAACACTGAAGCTTTCTTT
CASSYQYRGNTEAFF
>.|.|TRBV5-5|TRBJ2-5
TGTGCCAGCAGCTTGGTGGACCTAGAGGAGACCCAGTACTTC
CASSLVDLEETQYF
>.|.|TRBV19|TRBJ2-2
TGTGCCACCCGGGGCGCAGGGGTGGCCGGGGAGCTGTTTTTT
CATRGAGVAGELFF
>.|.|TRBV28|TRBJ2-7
TGTGCCAGCAGTAGGCAGGGTAGAGACGAGCAGTACTTC
CASSRQGRDEQYF
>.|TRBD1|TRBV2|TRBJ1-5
TGTGCCAGCAGCGTCAGGGGGACGAGCAATCAGCCCCAGCATTTT
CASSVRGTSNQPQHF
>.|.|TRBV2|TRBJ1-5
TGTGCCAGCAGTGAGGTATCCGCCCCCAATCAGCCCCAGCATTTT
CASSEVSAPNQPQHF
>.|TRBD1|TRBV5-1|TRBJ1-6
TGCGCCAGCTCCACCGGGACAGGGGGATCACCCCTCCACTTT
CASSTGTGGSPLHF
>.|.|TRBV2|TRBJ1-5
TGTGCCAGCACATTTCAAATTCACAATCAGCCCCAGCATTTT
CASTFQIHNQPQHF
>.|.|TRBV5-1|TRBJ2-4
TGCGCCAGCAGCTTGGGTGGAGCCGAAATAGCCAAAAACATTCAGTACTTC
CASSLGGAEIAKNIQYF
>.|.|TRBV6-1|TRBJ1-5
TGTGCCAGCAGTGAAGTGGGGTTGGATCAGCCCCAGCATTTT
CASSEVGLDQPQHF
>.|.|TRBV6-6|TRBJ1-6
TGTGCCAGCAGTTACTCTTGGCAATGGAGTTCACCCCTCCACTTT
CASSYSWQWSSPLHF
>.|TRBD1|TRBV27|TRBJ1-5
TGTGCCAGCAGTCCGGACAGGTTCAATCAGCCCCAGCATTTT
CASSPDRFNQPQHF
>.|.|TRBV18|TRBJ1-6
TGTGCCAGCTCACCACCGGGGACTTCACCCCTCCACTTT
CASSPPGTSPLHF
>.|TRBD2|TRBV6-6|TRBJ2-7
TGTGCCAGCAGTAGCGGGGGCCTTCTTTACGAGCAGTACTTC
CASSSGGLLYEQYF
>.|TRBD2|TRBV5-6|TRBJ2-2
TGTGCCAGCAGCCTCCGACTAGCGGGGGGGTACACCGGGGAGCTGTTTTTT
CASSLRLAGGYTGELFF
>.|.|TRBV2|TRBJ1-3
TGTGCCAGCAGTGGGGGGTTAGGAAACACCATATATTTT
CASSGGLGNTIYF
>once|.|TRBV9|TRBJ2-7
TGTGCCAGCAGCGTAGCCGGGGGAACCTACGAGCAGTACTTC
CASSVAGGTYEQYF
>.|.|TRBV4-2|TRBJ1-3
TGTGCCAGCAGCCAAGTGGTATGGCCCGCCAGTGGAAACACCATATATTTT
CASSQVVWPASGNTIYF
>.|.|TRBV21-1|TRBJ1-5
TGTGCCAGCAGCAAGTTGATGGGAACGGACGGCAATAGCAATCAGCCCCAGCATTTT
CASSKLMGTDGNSNQPQHF
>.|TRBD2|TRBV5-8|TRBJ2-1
TGTGCCAGCAGCCCCGGGACTAGCGGGGGTATGAAGCAGTTCTTC
CASSPGTSGGMKQFF
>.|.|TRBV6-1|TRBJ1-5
TGTGCCAGCAGTGAAGAGGCGGACAGAGTCCAGCATTTT
CASSEEADRVQHF
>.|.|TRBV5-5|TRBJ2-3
TGTGCCAGCAGCTTTGAGCCTAGCACAGATACGCAGTATTTT
CASSFEPSTDTQYF